This TCR beta chain comes out of a study of cytomegalovirus exposure and HLA in healthy donors (dated by TCRdb to the late 2010s). Regarding the research as a whole: In an earlier analysis of roughly 590 of the donors, around 290 Gb of sequence data and 100 million or so unique TCR beta sequences from about 190 million T cells were reported. An early release covering roughly 640 HLA-typed donors comprised 250 to 350 gigabases of sequencing data and approximately 85 million unique TCR sequences. Of the 300 to 500 genotyped donors, 81% were placed in the genetic ancestry cluster associated with self-reported Caucasian donors. The study aimed to test whether signatures of past pathogen exposure could be identified by cataloging public T cell receptors. The T cell repertoires of around 730 subjects were profiled by immunosequencing and related to cytomegalovirus serostatus. In addition to the first cohort of 666 subjects, a separate validation cohort of about 120 different subjects was used. To predict cytomegalovirus infection status, the study combined high-throughput TCR immunosequencing, statistical association of individual TCRs with disease status, and machine learning. A later analysis re-examined previously published TCR beta repertoires from just over 650 donors and added high-resolution HLA genotyping to investigate patterns of TCR occurrence. Rather than drawing on any new phenotypic data, the later analysis identified candidate immune exposures from TCR beta sequences and the way those sequences occurred across donors. In an earlier analysis of roughly 540 of the donors, high-throughput TCR beta sequencing was used to judge whether each TCR beta V gene segment behaved as functional or pseudogenic. Donor age, sex, ethnicity and CMV serostatus were compiled together with the repertoire data. Genome-wide SNP genotypes for about 65% of the 666 donors were used in a later genetic analysis, which treated that subset as a discovery cohort. Every repertoire in the discovery cohort had been generated on one and the same sequencing platform. Both class I and class II loci were covered by HLA typing, at four-digit resolution. The number of donors typed differed by locus, with roughly 629-640 for A, B, C, DRB1 and DQB1, around 500 for DQA1, 600 to 610 for DPA1, and approximately 470 for DPB1. Five DR-DQ haplotypes were treated as single units for association and clustering because of strong linkage in the cohort. Among 350 to 400 genotyped donors of the cohort, an average of 235,054 unique TCR beta nucleotide sequences were sequenced per donor, around 20% of them non-productive. Study-wide findings and limitations: A few of the identified cytomegalovirus-associated TCR beta chains were confirmed in vitro to be specific for cytomegalovirus antigens. According to the authors, the approach could potentially be generalized to other disease states and immunological phenotypes. CMV serostatus was the only immune exposure information available for the cohort. This cohort had only TCR beta chains sequenced, and the lack of alpha or paired-chain data limited which features could be detected. According to a later genetic analysis, donors in an Asian-associated ancestry cluster had fewer N-insertions in productive TCRs than the roughly 660-donor mean. V-gene and J-gene trimming of TCR beta chains was associated with a missense DCLRE1C variant in a later genetic analysis, and the association was replicated in an independent cohort. In a later analysis, HLA-associated TCR beta chains were found to be more clonally expanded and to have lower generation probabilities than equally common non-associated chains. According to a later analysis, most CMV-associated TCR beta chains appeared to be HLA-restricted, and the HLA associations seemed to be driven largely by CMV exposure. Correlated functional status among segregating V segments might be attributable to linkage disequilibrium, but an unknown experimental factor could not be ruled out. A further reported finding was that TCR beta sequences accurately predicted the HLA-A and HLA-B alleles for most subjects in the first cohort. Sequencing depth was assumed to be roughly uniform across donors in the presence/absence analyses, though that assumption may not hold. Because counts were too low, 15 to 20 rarely observed V segments, including chromosome 9 orphons, were excluded from the earlier analysis of around 590 of the donors. The study listed 150 to 200 TCR beta chains as associated with cytomegalovirus. According to a later analysis, parvovirus B19, influenza, CMV and Epstein-Barr virus appeared linked to several top co-occurrence clusters. According to a later analysis, TCR association rates differed among HLA loci, with DRB1 alleles showing the most associated TCRs and HLA-C alleles showing the fewest. Cytomegalovirus status was reported to be diagnosed by the classifier with high specificity and sensitivity in both the original and validation cohorts. The 87-base-pair reads could not distinguish some IMGT-functional V segments, including TRBV6-2 and TRBV6-3, so those segments were excluded. While some public TCRs were present in many individuals, most TCR sequences turned up only very rarely across donors. The sequencing pipeline was judged likely to have produced a cluster of highly shared sequence variants as a technical artifact. Specific HLA alleles were associated with 15,000 to 20,000 TCR beta sequences at a false discovery rate of 0.05 in a later analysis. An earlier analysis of approximately 590 of the donors showed that most TCR beta V segments appeared in productive rearrangements either about 90% or about 30% of the time, which broadly matched IMGT annotations. Because HLA typing was unavailable for some donors at each locus, only the typed subset was used in association tests. Assigning TCR associations to individual alleles was difficult when HLA alleles, especially DR and DQ, strongly co-occurred.

The CDR3 covers 15 residues, taking in both the cysteine and the phenylalanine. The kept DNA is CDR3 alone, 45 bases in frame from the first base. Trimming removed 0 bases from V and 4 bases from J, leaving 10 bases between the germline ends. CDR1 and CDR2, looked up from the germline V gene, are SGHAT and FQNNGV. Libraries were made using the immunoSEQ multiplex PCR assay. The multiplex PCR relied on a mix of 60 forward primers for TCR Vbeta segments and 13 reverse primers for TCR Jbeta segments. The CDR3 region of rearranged TCR beta genes was amplified from genomic DNA with a multiplex PCR assay. On the Illumina HiSeq System, the amplified TCR beta libraries were sequenced as 87-base-pair reads. The paper's processing steps were these. A later analysis counted around 72 million unique TCR beta chains across the 550 to 700 repertoires, and 9.5 million to 11 million of these chains were shared by at least two donors. Raw reads were error-corrected and collapsed into unique sequences by a nearest-neighbor algorithm in which closely related sequences were merged to remove PCR and sequencing errors. Alignment of CDR3 sequences to IMGT reference sequences was used to assign V, D and J gene segments. Each retained sequence needed at least a six-nucleotide match to both a V gene segment and a J gene segment. A rearrangement was called productive if the CDR3 had no stop codons and remained in frame with V and J, and every other rearrangement was called non-productive. CDR3 was defined according to IMGT convention as the region running from the second conserved V-encoded cysteine to the conserved J-encoded phenylalanine. The earlier analysis of about 640 of the donors excluded any sequence lacking an unambiguous match to a single V gene segment. An earlier analysis of several hundred of the donors called V segments functional above 56.7% productive rearrangements and segregating when the between-donor standard deviation exceeded 5%. To diagnose cytomegalovirus status from the catalog of TCR beta chain sequences, a statistical classification framework was built. A later analysis assigned V and J genes by comparing TCR nucleotide sequences with IMGT/GENE-DB human TR gene sequences. In a later analysis, CDR3 sequences and most-parsimonious VDJ recombination scenarios were assigned using the TCRdist pipeline. In a later analysis, each TCR beta chain was defined by its CDR3 amino acid sequence together with its V-gene family, and reads without a unique V-gene family were excluded. As a way to deal with suspected cross-contamination and a sequencing artifact, a later analysis dropped 450 to 700 nucleotide sequences that were highly shared and had low generation probability. A later analysis calculated a clonal expansion index for each public chain from normalized within-repertoire ranks of inferred template counts. In a later analysis, generation probabilities were computed with a VDJ recombination model fitted to out-of-frame rearrangements, and the resulting probabilities were checked against IGoR. In a later analysis, hypergeometric tests were used to score TCR-TCR, TCR-HLA and TCR-CMV co-occurrence, with a repertoire-size bias correction applied to TCR pairs. In a later analysis, false discovery rates were estimated by permuting HLA or CMV assignments 20 times. In a later analysis, co-occurring TCRs were grouped using DBSCAN, and TCRdist sequence similarity was added for clustering within HLA-allele-positive subsets. Repertoires with fewer than 30,000 or more than 120,000 public chains were left out of co-occurrence clustering, as were five repertoires with anomalous nucleotide sharing. The source is immuneACCESS, and TCRdb retained only in-frame sequences with V and J called. Part of the clones is not carried over; for the studies checked, unresolved V genes explain less than half of this, and the remainder is unexplained. V and J calls and clone size follow that table, whereas D and trimming were derived from the DNA. Present in this sample are approximately 160,000 clones, under 85% of which were seen just once. The top ten constitute over 4% of the sample.

About this clone: Its antigen specificity is not known. No qualities accompany the bases; no much larger clone lies one base away.

The cohort comprised fewer than 700 healthy bone marrow donors. Cohort members were all nominally healthy when sampled, although unrecorded immune exposures were likely present. The donor tested CMV seropositive and was one of the 289 seropositive cohort members. Every donor gave a peripheral blood sample, and the peripheral blood mononuclear cells from that sample were used for TCR beta sequencing. Genomic DNA was extracted from the blood cell samples with the Qiagen DNeasy Blood Extraction Kit. The chain is made from TRBV11-2 and TRBJ2-1, with a weak D call of TRBD1 (5 bases match). This TCR came from a middle-aged man in good health and CMV-seropositive. Sequenced sample: PBMCs. CDR3 protein: CASSLEAGSYNEQFF. The nucleotide sequence is TGTGCCAGCAGCTTAGAAGCAGGGTCTTACAATGAGCAGTTCTTC.